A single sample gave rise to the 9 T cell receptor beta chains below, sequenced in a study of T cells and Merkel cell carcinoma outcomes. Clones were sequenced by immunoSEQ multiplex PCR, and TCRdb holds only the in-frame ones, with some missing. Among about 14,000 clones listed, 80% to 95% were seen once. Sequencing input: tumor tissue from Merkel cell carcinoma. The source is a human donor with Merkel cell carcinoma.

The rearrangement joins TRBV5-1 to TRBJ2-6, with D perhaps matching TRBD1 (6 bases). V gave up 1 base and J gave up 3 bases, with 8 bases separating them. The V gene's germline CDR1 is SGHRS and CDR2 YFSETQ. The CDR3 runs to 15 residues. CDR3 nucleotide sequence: TGCGCCAGCAGCTTGACAGGGAGTGGGGCCAACGTCCTGACTTTC. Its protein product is CASSLTGSGANVLTF.

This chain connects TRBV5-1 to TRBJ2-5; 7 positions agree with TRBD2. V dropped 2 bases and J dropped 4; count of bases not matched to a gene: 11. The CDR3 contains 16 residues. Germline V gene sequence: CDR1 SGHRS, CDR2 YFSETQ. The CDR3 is CASSFLLAGAAETQYF. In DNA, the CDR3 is TGCGCCAGCAGCTTCTTATTGGCGGGAGCGGCAGAGACCCAGTACTTC.

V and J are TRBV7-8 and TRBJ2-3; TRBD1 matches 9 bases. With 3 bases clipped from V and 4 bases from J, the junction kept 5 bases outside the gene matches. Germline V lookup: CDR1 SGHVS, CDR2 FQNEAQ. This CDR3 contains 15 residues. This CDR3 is CASSFPGQGADTQYF. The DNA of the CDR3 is TGTGCCAGCAGCTTTCCGGGACAGGGAGCAGATACGCAGTATTTT.

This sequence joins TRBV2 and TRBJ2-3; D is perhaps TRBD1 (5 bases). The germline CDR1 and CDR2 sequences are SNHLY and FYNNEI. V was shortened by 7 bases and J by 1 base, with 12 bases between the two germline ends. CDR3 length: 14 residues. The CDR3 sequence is CASKRTRGTDTQYF. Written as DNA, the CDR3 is TGTGCCAGCAAACGGACAAGGGGCACAGATACGCAGTATTTT.

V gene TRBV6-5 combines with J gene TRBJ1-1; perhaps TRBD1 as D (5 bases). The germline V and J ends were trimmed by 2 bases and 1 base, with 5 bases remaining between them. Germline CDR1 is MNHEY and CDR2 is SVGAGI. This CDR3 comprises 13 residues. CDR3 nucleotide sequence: TGTGCCAGCAGTTACCAGGGGAACACTGAAGCTTTCTTT. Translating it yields CASSYQGNTEAFF.

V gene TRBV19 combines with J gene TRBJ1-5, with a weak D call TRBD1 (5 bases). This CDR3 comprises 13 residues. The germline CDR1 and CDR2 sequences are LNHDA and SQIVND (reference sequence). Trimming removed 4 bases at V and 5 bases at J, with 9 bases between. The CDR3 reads CASSRDVDQPQHF. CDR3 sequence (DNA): TGTGCCAGTAGTAGGGACGTAGATCAGCCCCAGCATTTT.

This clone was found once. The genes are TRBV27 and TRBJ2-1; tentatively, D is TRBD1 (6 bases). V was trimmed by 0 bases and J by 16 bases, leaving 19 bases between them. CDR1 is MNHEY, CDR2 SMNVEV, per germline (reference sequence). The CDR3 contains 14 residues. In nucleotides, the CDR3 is TGTGCCAGCAGTTTATCGCTGGGGGCCTATTCGAAATTCTTC. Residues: CASSLSLGAYSKFF.

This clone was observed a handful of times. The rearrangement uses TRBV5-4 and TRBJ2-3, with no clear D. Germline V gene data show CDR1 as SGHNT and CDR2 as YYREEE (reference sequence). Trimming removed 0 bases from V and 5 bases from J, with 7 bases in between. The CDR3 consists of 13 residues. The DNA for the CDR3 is TGTGCCAGCAGCTTGGGGTTTTTAGATACGCAGTATTTT. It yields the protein CASSLGFLDTQYF.

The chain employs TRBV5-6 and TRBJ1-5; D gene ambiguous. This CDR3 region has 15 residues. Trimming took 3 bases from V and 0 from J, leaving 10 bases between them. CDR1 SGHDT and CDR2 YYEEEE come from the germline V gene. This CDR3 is CASSSGVFSNQPQHF. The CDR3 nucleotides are TGTGCCAGCAGCTCCGGGGTTTTTAGCAATCAGCCCCAGCATTTT.